Listed here are 4 T cell receptor beta chains from one sample, sequenced in a study of shared clonotypes between healthy human individuals. The repertoire was sequenced with immunoSEQ multiplex PCR; TCRdb's copy has only in-frame clones and lacks some. This sample yields around 990,000 clones, of which approximately 75% are seen a single time; approximately 0.95% belongs to the top ten. What was sequenced was memory CD4+ T cells from PBMCs. The subset is: CD45RA-negative fraction. The receptor set was obtained from a man in his late teens or twenties in good health. Some clones in this sample may be carry-over from other donors' samples.

V is TRBV19 and J is TRBJ2-5; D is perhaps TRBD2 (6 bases). Germline lookup yields CDR1 LNHDA and CDR2 SQIVND (reference sequence). CDR3 size: 12 residues. Trimming removed 7 bases from V and 2 bases from J, with 8 bases in between. CDR3 DNA: TGTGCCAGTAACCGGGGGCAAGAGACCCAGTACTTC. It specifies CASNRGQETQYF. The entire variable domain, with the rest obtained from reference TRBV19 and TRBJ2-5, is as follows: DGGITQSPKYLFRKEGQNVTLSCEQNLNHDAMYWYRQDPGQGLRLIYYSQIVNDFQKGDIAEGYSVSREKKESFPLTVTSAQKNPTAFYLCASNRGQETQYFGPGTRLLVL.

J is TRBJ2-4 and V is TRBV7-2; 10 nucleotides agree with TRBD1. The germline V gene has CDR1 SGHTA and CDR2 FQGNSA. V was pared by 4 bases and J by 1 base, with 4 bases of the junction left unmatched. CDR3 length: 16 residues. For the CDR3, the DNA is TGTGCCAGCAGCTCACGGACAGGGGGTGCCAAAAACATTCAGTACTTC. Protein product: CASSSRTGGAKNIQYF.

The chain carries TRBV18 and TRBJ2-7; D may match TRBD1 or TRBD2 (5 bases each). The ends were cut back, 2 bases at V and 6 bases at J, with 11 bases in the middle. CDR3 length equals 13 residues. CDR1 and CDR2 (germline): KGHSH, LQKENI. The CDR3 DNA follows: TGTGCCAGCTCACCAAGGGACGGCGGCGAGCAGTACTTC. It encodes CASSPRDGGEQYF.

The V and J genes are TRBV11-3 and TRBJ1-6, with D tentatively TRBD1 (6 bases). The CDR3 spans 16 residues. The germline V and J ends were trimmed by 3 bases and 7 bases, with 16 bases remaining between them. In germline, CDR1 is SGHNT, CDR2 YENEEA. The CDR3 bases are TGTGCCAGCAGCTTTGTCGCGGGGGCACCCAATTCACCCCTCCACTTT. Translation gives CASSFVAGAPNSPLHF.